The T cell receptor (beta chain) described here comes from a study of blood T cell repertoires in COVID-19. Overall study context: Collection of acute and convalescent COVID-19 samples took place in the United States, Italy and Spain. PBMCs, B-cell-depleted T cells, or T cells provided the cDNA or gDNA that made up the material.

In the study's own analysis: Estimated nucleated cell counts came from reference gene primer amplification. Some clones are missing from TCRdb's copy, which holds only in-frame ones; the method was immunoSEQ multiplex PCR. V, J and clone size are those of that table, while D and trimming were read from the DNA. The data show over 85,000 clones, with about nine tenths seen just once and about 15% held by the top ten. CDR3 length: 15 residues. In germline, CDR1 is SGHRS, CDR2 YFSETQ. Trimming at V came to 1 base and at J to 5 bases, leaving 2 bases not matched to a gene. Specimen: peripheral blood. This TCR was sampled from a male donor with acute or convalescent COVID-19. The chain employs TRBV5-1 and TRBJ2-2; 10 nucleotides align to TRBD2. CDR3 region: CASSLTSGETGELFF. In DNA form, the CDR3 reads TGCGCCAGCAGCTTGACTAGCGGGGAGACCGGGGAGCTGTTTTTT.